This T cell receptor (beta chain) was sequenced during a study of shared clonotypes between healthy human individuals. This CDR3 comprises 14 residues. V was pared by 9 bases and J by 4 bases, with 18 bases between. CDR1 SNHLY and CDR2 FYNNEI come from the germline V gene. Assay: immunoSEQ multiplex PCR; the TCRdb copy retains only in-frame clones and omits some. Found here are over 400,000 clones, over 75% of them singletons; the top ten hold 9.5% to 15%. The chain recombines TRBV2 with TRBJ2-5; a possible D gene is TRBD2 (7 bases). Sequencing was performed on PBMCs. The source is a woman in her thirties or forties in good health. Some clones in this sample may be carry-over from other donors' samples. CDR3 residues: CASSLGGGRETQYF. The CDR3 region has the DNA TGTGCCAGTTCCTTAGGGGGGGGTCGAGAGACCCAGTACTTC. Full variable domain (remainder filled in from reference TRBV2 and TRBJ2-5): EPEVTQTPSHQVTQMGQEVILRCVPISNHLYFYWYRQILGQKVEFLVSFYNNEISEKSEIFDDQFSVERPDGSNFTLKIRSTKLEDSAMYFCASSLGGGRETQYFGPGTRLLVL.